This TCR beta chain is from a study of blood T cell repertoires in COVID-19. Study information: Samples came from the United States, Italy and Spain, spanning acute and convalescent COVID-19. PBMCs, B-cell-depleted T cells, or T cells provided the cDNA or gDNA that made up the material.

Original handling: Amplification of reference gene primers was used by the study to estimate nucleated cell counts. Profiling relied on immunoSEQ multiplex PCR, and the TCRdb table lists in-frame clones only, not all of them. The V and J calls and clone size are taken from that table; D and trimming were inferred from the DNA. The sample lists 80,000 to 100,000 clones, around 85% occurring once. After removal of 3 bases from V and 4 bases from J, the junction contained 7 bases not matched to a gene. The CDR3 is 15 residues long. Germline CDR1 KGHSH, CDR2 LQKENI. This receptor was identified in a man aged 55 to 70 with acute or convalescent COVID-19. This chain uses TRBV18 with TRBJ1-2; 8 bases fit TRBD1. Sequencing was done on a sample of peripheral blood. CDR3 protein: CASSPMTGAVYGYTF. Here the CDR3 DNA reads TGTGCCAGCTCACCCATGACAGGGGCCGTCTATGGCTACACCTTC.